Shown below are 32 T cell receptor beta chains from a single sample sequenced in a study of blood T cells in healthy people across ages. With a J-beta primer mix and a sample-barcoded 5' primer, a second PCR ran about 7 to 11 cycles. TCRdb reprocessed the 5' RACE reads with MiXCR, giving one entry per CDR3 protein. The repertoire holds 1.5 million to 2 million distinct CDR3 sequences, with 49% as singletons. The sequenced sample consisted of blood. The receptors were gathered from a woman aged 40-49 years in good health.

This clonotype came up a few times. The V gene is TRBV6-2 or TRBV6-3, the J gene TRBJ1-2; D perhaps matches TRBD1 (5 bases). The CDR3 has 14 amino acids. The germline gives CDR1 MNHEY, CDR2 SVGEGT. Trimming took off 5 bases at V and 3 bases at J, with 13 bases between the two ends. CDR3 sequence: CASSEGLSDYGYTF. CDR3 nucleotide sequence: TGTGCCAGCAGTGAGGGACTATCAGACTATGGCTACACCTTC.

The chain joins TRBV20-1 to TRBJ1-6; a weak D match, TRBD1 (5 bases). The germline V gene encodes CDR1 DFQATT and CDR2 SNEGSKA (reference sequence). V gave up 4 bases and J gave up 3 bases, with 10 bases separating them. The CDR3 consists of 14 residues. The CDR3 loop reads CSATGDYYNSPLHF. The CDR3 DNA follows: TGCAGTGCTACCGGGGACTACTATAATTCACCCCTCCACTTT.

The V gene is TRBV6-5, the J gene TRBJ1-2, with a weak D call TRBD1 (5 bases). Germline V gives CDR1 MNHEY, CDR2 SVGAGI. V was shortened by 6 bases and J by 7 bases, with 12 bases between the two germline ends. The CDR3 runs 12 residues. CDR3 in DNA: TGTGCCAGCAGCCAGGGCGACTGTGGCTACACCTTC. Protein sequence: CASSQGDCGYTF.

A few counts support this clonotype. The chain has TRBV6-2 or TRBV6-3 and TRBJ2-7; D call uncertain. The CDR3 totals 14 residues. Trimming cost V 1 base and J 3 bases, with 10 bases left between them. CDR1 and CDR2 (germline): MNHEY, SVGEGT. The CDR3 spells CASSYFGTLYEQYF. CDR3 nucleotides: TGTGCCAGCAGTTACTTTGGCACCCTCTACGAGCAGTACTTC.

This rearrangement joins TRBV19 to TRBJ2-7; weak D call: TRBD1 (5 bases). The V end was cut by 3 bases, the J end by 6 bases, with 18 bases between. The CDR3 covers 15 residues. Germline loops: CDR1 LNHDA, CDR2 SQIVND (reference sequence). The CDR3 spells CASSIGQGSFTEQYF. CDR3 bases: TGTGCCAGTAGTATCGGGCAGGGAAGCTTTACCGAGCAGTACTTC.

The sample holds a few counts of this clonotype. The CDR3 region has the DNA TGTGCCAGCAGCTTAGGAACCAAGAGACATGGCTACACCTTC. Translation gives CASSLGTKRHGYTF. The gene calls are TRBV7-2 and TRBJ1-2; no definite D call. The CDR3 extends over 14 amino acids. Per the germline V gene, CDR1 is SGHTA and CDR2 is FQGNSA. Trimming cost V 1 base and J 6 bases, with 12 bases left between them.

The chain has TRBV7-2 and TRBJ1-5; no definite D call. This CDR3 spans 15 amino acids. The V end lost 1 base, the J end lost 6 bases, and 13 bases lay between the germline ends. Germline CDR1 reads SGHTA; CDR2 reads FQGNSA. CDR3 nucleotides: TGTGCCAGCAGCTTAGTTAGGGTAGGCGGTCAGCCCCAGCATTTT. Protein product: CASSLVRVGGQPQHF.

The genes are TRBV12-3 or TRBV12-4 and TRBJ2-7, with 7 bases aligning to TRBD1. Trimming took 5 bases from V and 6 from J; bases not matched to a gene: 13. The CDR3 loop spans 15 amino acids. The DNA for the CDR3 is TGTGCCAGCAGTCAGACAGGGTTCTCCCCTAGCGAGCAGTACTTC. Residues: CASSQTGFSPSEQYF.

The chain links TRBV7-2 to TRBJ1-1; 7 bases match TRBD1. CDR1 SGHTA and CDR2 FQGNSA come from the germline V gene. The CDR3 runs to 16 residues. With V trimmed by 1 base and J by 0 bases, 5 bases remained unmatched. CDR3 protein: CASSLVWGQMNTEAFF. In nucleotides, the CDR3 is TGTGCCAGCAGCTTAGTTTGGGGACAGATGAACACTGAAGCTTTCTTT.

This clonotype was observed a few times. The chain carries TRBV15 and TRBJ2-5; D perhaps matches TRBD2 (6 bases). Trimming left V 5 bases short and J 2 bases short, with 12 bases between. This CDR3 contains 14 residues. The germline V gene encodes CDR1 LNHNV and CDR2 YYDKDF (reference sequence). CDR3 sequence (DNA): TGTGCCACCAGCGTTGGCGGGGAACAAGAGACCCAGTACTTC. Its protein product is CATSVGGEQETQYF.

The table lists this clonotype with a few counts. The rearrangement joins TRBV7-2 to TRBJ2-1; D is ambiguous. The CDR3 has 14 residues. Germline values: CDR1 SGHTA, CDR2 FQGNSA. The V gene lost 5 bases and the J gene lost 4 bases, with 12 bases spanning the gap. The CDR3 region is CASSPEDVYNEQFF. CDR3 DNA: TGTGCCAGCAGCCCCGAGGACGTTTACAATGAGCAGTTCTTC.

The rearrangement joins TRBV20-1 to TRBJ2-1, with no clear D. The CDR3 extends over 11 amino acids. Germline V lookup: CDR1 DFQATT, CDR2 SNEGSKA (reference sequence). Trimming shortened V by 3 bases and J by 7 bases, and 7 bases separated the two germline ends. CDR3 bases: TGCAGTGCTAGCTACCGTAATGAGCAGTTCTTC. Translation gives CSASYRNEQFF.

The CDR3 protein is CASSQDERQGIYTF. CDR3 in DNA: TGCGCCAGCAGCCAAGATGAGAGACAGGGGATCTACACCTTC. The chain recombines TRBV4-3 with TRBJ1-2; TRBD1 matches 8 bases. Germline V gives CDR1 LGHNA, CDR2 YSLEER. The CDR3 consists of 14 residues. V was clipped by 0 bases and J by 10 bases; unmatched bases: 7.

J is TRBJ2-5 and V is TRBV19; D possibly corresponds to TRBD2 (5 bases). The closer fit of TRBJ2-7 to the DNA end suggests the J call may be wrong. Germline-derived CDR1 and CDR2 are LNHDA and SQIVND (reference sequence). The CDR3 is 13 amino acids. The CDR3 reads CASSPAESYEQYF. In nucleotides, the CDR3 is TGTGCCAGTAGTCCAGCGGAGTCCTACGAGCAGTACTTC.

This chain joins TRBV7-2 and TRBJ2-3, with TRBD1 as a possible D gene (6 bases). Germline lookup yields CDR1 SGHTA and CDR2 FQGNSA. The CDR3 is 15 amino acids. V lost 1 base to trimming and J lost 4 bases, with 12 bases between them. In DNA, the CDR3 is TGTGCCAGCAGCTTAGGGGGGCGCGGAGCAGATACGCAGTATTTT. Translated, it gives CASSLGGRGADTQYF.

This clonotype was observed a few times. The genes are TRBV4-1 and TRBJ2-5, with TRBD1 matching 11 bases. The V gene's germline CDR1 is MGHRA and CDR2 YSYEKL. This CDR3 has 15 residues. The J segment lost 7 bases and the V segment lost 5 bases, leaving 9 bases of the junction unmatched. CDR3 nucleotides: TGCGCCAGCAGCGAACGGACAGGGGGCTATTCGACCCAGTACTTC. It yields the protein CASSERTGGYSTQYF.

V is TRBV20-1 and J is TRBJ2-7; TRBD1 is a possible D gene (5 bases). Near its end, the DNA agrees better with TRBJ2-5, so the J call may be wrong. Germline loops: CDR1 DFQATT, CDR2 SNEGSKA (reference sequence). CDR3 length: 13 amino acids. CDR3 protein: CSARGGPVQTQYF. The CDR3 nucleotides are TGCAGTGCTAGAGGGGGCCCTGTACAGACCCAGTACTTC.

This clonotype appeared a few times. The chain has TRBV7-9 and TRBJ2-1; 9 bases fit TRBD1. Germline-derived CDR1 and CDR2 are SEHNR and FQNEAQ (reference sequence). CDR3 length: 14 amino acids. Losses at the gene ends were 6 bases for V and 7 bases for J; bases not matched to a gene: 7. CDR3 DNA: TGTGCCAGCAGTAAGACAGGGGGGGGAAATGAGCAGTTCTTC. It encodes CASSKTGGGNEQFF.

The V call is TRBV12-1, the J call TRBJ2-5. TRBV12-1 is a documented pseudogene. The CDR3 runs 15 residues. In DNA form, the CDR3 reads TGTGCCAGCAGCTTATCGCTTTGCAGTAATTCCAAGCAGTACTTC. Amino acid sequence: CASSLSLCSNSKQYF.

In its sample, this clonotype was seen a few times. This chain links TRBV20-1 with TRBJ2-1; possibly TRBD2 for D (6 bases). The V end lost 0 bases, the J end lost 3 bases, and 12 bases lay between the germline ends. Germline CDR1 DFQATT, CDR2 SNEGSKA (reference sequence). This CDR3 comprises 15 residues. CDR3 loop: CSARDVLAVYNEQFF. The CDR3 DNA follows: TGCAGTGCTAGAGATGTACTAGCTGTCTACAATGAGCAGTTCTTC.

The chain carries TRBV7-9 and TRBJ2-7, with 7 nucleotides matching TRBD2. Germline assignment: CDR1 SEHNR and CDR2 FQNEAQ (reference sequence). The trim removed 5 bases at V and 5 bases at J, leaving 9 bases unmatched. The CDR3 is 14 residues long. CDR3 sequence reads: CASSPAGRVDEQYF. CDR3 nucleotide sequence: TGTGCCAGCAGCCCAGCGGGGCGCGTTGACGAGCAGTACTTC.

The V and J genes are TRBV10-1 and TRBJ1-2; the D gene is possibly TRBD1 (5 bases). V lost 3 bases and J lost 5, with 16 bases in between. Germline loops: CDR1 WNHNN, CDR2 SYGVQD (reference sequence). The CDR3 runs 15 residues. The CDR3 loop reads CASSDTGTPRYGYTF. CDR3 DNA: TGCGCCAGCAGTGATACCGGGACCCCACGATATGGCTACACCTTC.

The chain joins TRBV4-2 to TRBJ2-2; no definite D call. This CDR3 has 14 residues. V lost 0 bases to trimming and J lost 6 bases, with 8 bases between them. Looked up from germline, CDR1 is LGHNA and CDR2 is YNFKEQ. The CDR3 nucleotides are TGTGCCAGCAGCCAAGAGCAGGTAGCCGGGGAGCTGTTTTTT. Its protein is CASSQEQVAGELFF.

This clonotype was seen a few times. The V gene is TRBV6-1, the J gene TRBJ2-7; 9 positions agree with TRBD1. The trim removed 5 bases at V and 0 bases at J, leaving 14 bases unmatched. Germline V gene lookup returns CDR1 MNHNS and CDR2 SASEGT. The CDR3 consists of 18 residues. The DNA for the CDR3 is TGTGCCAGCAGTCCTCAAAGACCCGGGACAGGGAGCTCCTACGAGCAGTACTTC. Translating it yields CASSPQRPGTGSSYEQYF.

This clonotype was counted between two and nine times. The gene calls are TRBV6-5 and TRBJ2-6, with unresolved D. The CDR3 contains 15 residues. Germline assignment: CDR1 MNHEY and CDR2 SVGAGI. The V gene lost 7 bases and the J gene lost 0 bases, with 10 bases spanning the gap. CDR3 bases: TGTGCCAGCATACCCCTGTTCTCTGGGGCCAACGTCCTGACTTTC. As protein: CASIPLFSGANVLTF.

The table lists this clonotype with a few counts. The chain is built from TRBV5-5 and TRBJ2-3; 8 bases match TRBD2. Germline lookup yields CDR1 SGHKS and CDR2 YYEKEE (reference sequence). V lost 4 bases, J lost 5 bases, and 6 bases stayed unmatched. This CDR3 is 14 amino acids long. The CDR3 region is CASSRRGGIDTQYF. CDR3 DNA: TGTGCCAGCAGCCGCCGGGGGGGGATAGATACGCAGTATTTT.

The V call is TRBV6-2 or TRBV6-3, the J call TRBJ1-4, with a weak D call TRBD1 (6 bases). CDR1 and CDR2 (germline): MNHEY, SVGEGT. CDR3 length: 15 residues. The germline V and J ends were trimmed by 2 bases and 5 bases, with 12 bases remaining between them. Written as DNA, the CDR3 is TGTGCCAGCAGTTACGTCAGACAGGTGAATGAAAAACTGTTTTTT. It is translated as CASSYVRQVNEKLFF.

This clonotype was found a few times. The V gene is TRBV28, the J gene TRBJ1-2; D is possibly TRBD1 (6 bases). The CDR3 is 14 amino acids. Germline V gene sequence: CDR1 MDHEN, CDR2 SYDVKM. Trimming took 2 bases from V and 3 from J, leaving 10 bases between them. The CDR3 DNA is TGTGCCAGCAGTTTAATAGGGGGTCACTATGGCTACACCTTC. It codes for CASSLIGGHYGYTF.

The chain has TRBV12-5 and TRBJ2-3; a possible D gene is TRBD1 (6 bases). Trimming stripped 6 bases from V and 3 bases from J, with 16 bases between. The length of the CDR3 is 15 residues. The germline V gene encodes CDR1 LGHNT and CDR2 FRNRAP. The CDR3 nucleotides are TGTGCTAGTGGCCACAAAGGGACACCAACAGATACGCAGTATTTT. This codes for CASGHKGTPTDTQYF. Drawing the rest from reference TRBV12-5 and TRBJ2-3, the complete variable domain is DARVTQTPRHKVTEMGQEVTMRCQPILGHNTVFWYRQTMMQGLELLAYFRNRAPLDDSGMPKDRFSAEMPDATLATLKIQPSEPRDSAVYFCASGHKGTPTDTQYFGPGTRLTVL.

This clonotype was seen once. The junction does not match germline at one end; this may be a read error. This sequence joins TRBV5-1 and TRBJ2-6, with 8 bases identical to TRBD1. The germline gives CDR1 SGHRS, CDR2 YFSETQ. The CDR3 spans 15 residues. The CDR3 nucleotides read TGCGCCAGCAGTTTGACAGGGGCCGGGGCCAACGTCCTGCCTTTC. Its translation is CASSLTGAGANVLPF. The whole variable domain, remainder taken from reference TRBV5-1 and TRBJ2-6, is KAGVTQTPRYLIKTRGQQVTLSCSPISGHRSVSWYQQTPGQGLQFLFEYFSETQRNKGNFPGRFSGRQFSNSRSEMNVSTLELGDSALYLCASSLTGAGANVLPFGAGSRLTVL.

The chain is built from TRBV7-2 and TRBJ2-7; 7 bases are a match to TRBD2. The CDR3 covers 16 residues. With V trimmed by 4 bases and J by 3 bases, 12 bases remained unmatched. The germline V gene has CDR1 SGHTA and CDR2 FQGNSA. The CDR3 DNA follows: TGTGCCAGCAGCTCGGGTCCTAGCGGAGGAGTCTACGAGCAGTACTTC. Translation: CASSSGPSGGVYEQYF.

The chain has TRBV7-2 and TRBJ2-7, with 8 positions matching TRBD2. This CDR3 has 16 residues. The ends lost 1 base at V and 2 bases at J; junction bases unmatched: 7. Germline CDR1 is SGHTA and CDR2 is FQGNSA. The DNA of the CDR3 is TGTGCCAGCAGCTTAGATGGTAGCGGGACCCCCTACGAGCAGTACTTC. Translation gives CASSLDGSGTPYEQYF.